These T cell receptor beta chains were read from a single sample in a study of T cells expressing NK-cell markers. Each CDR3 protein gets one entry in TCRdb, which reprocessed the 5' RACE reads and gives no DNA. The table for this sample gives over 120,000 distinct CDR3 sequences. The specimen sequenced was blood T cells: a sorted CD56 or NKG2C T cell subset, CD4+ or CD8+ T cells, or bulk PBMC T cells (not recorded which). The receptors were gathered from a young man in good health. CDR3s include the opening cysteine and the closing phenylalanine or tryptophan.

CDR3aa	v_gene	j_gene
CASSLPGLAGGTDTQYF	TRBV6-1	TRBJ2-3
CASSPRTYEQYF	TRBV14	TRBJ2-7
CASSERYYGYTF	TRBV14	TRBJ1-2
CSTPSLGGDGYTF	TRBV29-1	TRBJ1-2
CASSRGVPRETQYF	TRBV2	TRBJ2-5
CASSYSLDSSYEQYF	TRBV6-2/TRBV6-3	TRBJ2-7
CATSPGSGDEQFF	TRBV24-1	TRBJ2-1
CASGWTSVYNEQFF	TRBV5-1	TRBJ2-1
CASSRADTQYF	TRBV9	TRBJ2-3
CASSFLTADEKLFF	TRBV7-9	TRBJ1-4
CASSLPREETQYF	TRBV5-6	TRBJ2-5
CASRGTDTTTDTQYF	TRBV7-2	TRBJ2-3
CASSLFGRRDEQFF	TRBV27	TRBJ2-1
CASSSGLAGVHTGELFF	TRBV5-5	TRBJ2-2
CASSNLKREASSYEQYF	TRBV21-1	TRBJ2-7
CASGEQGTETQYF	TRBV25-1	TRBJ2-5
CASTSDRGNQPQHF	TRBV12-3/TRBV12-4	TRBJ1-5
CASSRTSGSYNEQFF	TRBV7-9	TRBJ2-1
CASSLEGLRGELFF	TRBV11-2	TRBJ2-2
CASSLLPVQGNTGELFF	TRBV6-5	TRBJ2-2
CASTPEGQGNTEAFF	TRBV7-9	TRBJ1-1
CATSMGHPGSGELFF	TRBV15	TRBJ2-2
CASSSGGGSTDTQYF	TRBV7-3	TRBJ2-3
CASRAGWDTEAFF	TRBV6-1	TRBJ1-1
CASSLTVLTNEKLFF	TRBV4-3	TRBJ1-4
CSVAPFGSSYEQYF	TRBV29-1	TRBJ2-7
CAIATSGTYNEQFF	TRBV10-3	TRBJ2-1
CASSSHYTGELFF	TRBV7-3	TRBJ2-2
CASSYSGGRDRTDTQYF	TRBV6-5	TRBJ2-3
CATGLANYNEQFF	TRBV15	TRBJ2-1
CASSHIAGRYTGELFF	TRBV3-1	TRBJ2-2
CASSSTSGYNEQFF	TRBV19	TRBJ2-1
CASTSIGDEQFF	TRBV9	TRBJ2-1
CASSQDRVHEQYF	TRBV4-3	TRBJ2-7
CASSYSGQRYNEQFF	TRBV6-5	TRBJ2-1
CASSLGGEAFF	TRBV7-9	TRBJ1-1
CASSSMGSAGELFF	TRBV19	TRBJ2-2
CASEIPTGYEQYF	TRBV11-2	TRBJ2-7
CASSPRAGGGTEAFF	TRBV27	TRBJ1-1
CASEGPGAAGNTIYF	TRBV12-3/TRBV12-4	TRBJ1-3
CATRSPEDYGYTF	TRBV24-1	TRBJ1-2
CAWRGEGLQTYNEQFF	TRBV30	TRBJ2-1
CASSLSSDRPWDTQYF	TRBV5-1	TRBJ2-3
CASSIVGDHGYTF	TRBV19	TRBJ1-2
CASSLKPDTQYF	TRBV12-3/TRBV12-4	TRBJ2-3
CASSYPGGVMNTEAFF	TRBV6-5	TRBJ1-1
CASLGTSGETQYF	TRBV10-2	TRBJ2-5
CASSPGLGEKLFF	TRBV6-1	TRBJ1-4
CASSSDRFYSPLHF	TRBV6-5	TRBJ1-6
CAWSNLGVEAFF	TRBV30	TRBJ1-1
CSARDRGEPKLEETQYF	TRBV20-1	TRBJ2-5
CAISETGPANGAFF	TRBV10-3	TRBJ1-1